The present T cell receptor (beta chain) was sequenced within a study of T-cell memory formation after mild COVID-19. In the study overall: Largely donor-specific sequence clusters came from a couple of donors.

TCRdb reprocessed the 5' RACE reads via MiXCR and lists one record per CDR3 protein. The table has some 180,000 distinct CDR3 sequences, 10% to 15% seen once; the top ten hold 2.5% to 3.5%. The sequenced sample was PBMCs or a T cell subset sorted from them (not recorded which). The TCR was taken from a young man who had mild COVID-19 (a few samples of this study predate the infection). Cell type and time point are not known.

The CDR3 is CASRRQLNTEAFF. The CDR3 DNA reads TGTGCCAGCAGACGACAGTTAAACACTGAAGCTTTCTTT. The V call is TRBV6-5, the J call TRBJ1-1, with a weak D call TRBD1 (5 bases). V was shortened by 6 bases and J by 2 bases, with 10 bases between the two germline ends. Germline CDR1 and CDR2: MNHEY and SVGAGI. The length of the CDR3 is 13 residues.